The next 18 T cell receptor beta chains were all read from a single sample in a study of cytomegalovirus exposure and HLA in healthy donors. The PCR was carried out with 60 Vbeta primers and 13 Jbeta primers. Clones were read by immunoSEQ multiplex PCR, and TCRdb kept only the in-frame ones, dropping some. The table includes under 250,000 clones, about 77% detected once. The sample taken for sequencing was PBMCs. The receptors stem from a boy between 5 and 17 years old in good health and CMV-seronegative.

The gene calls are TRBV29-1 and TRBJ2-3; D not resolved. Trimming took off 2 bases at V and 1 base at J, with 10 bases between the two ends. The CDR3 sequence is 14 residues long. Germline V lookup: CDR1 SQVTM, CDR2 ANQGSEA. CDR3 sequence (DNA): TGCAGCGTTGAAAGCGAGGCAGGCACAGATACGCAGTATTTT. It specifies CSVESEAGTDTQYF.

V is TRBV30 and J is TRBJ1-6; no definite D call. There are 16 residues in the CDR3. With 3 bases removed from V and 8 bases from J, the gap between germline ends came to 20 bases. CDR1 and CDR2 from the germline V gene are GTSNPN and SVGIG (reference sequence). CDR3 bases: TGTGCCTGGAGGCCCCTCCTCGGGAAGTGGTATTCACCCCTCCACTTT. Translation: CAWRPLLGKWYSPLHF.

This chain uses TRBV6-1 with TRBJ1-5; a possible D gene is TRBD1 (5 bases). The CDR3 consists of 15 residues. Germline values: CDR1 MNHNS, CDR2 SASEGT. Trimming cost V 7 bases and J 0 bases, with 13 bases left between them. For the CDR3, the DNA is TGTGCCAGCACGTCGGGGGTCTATAGCAATCAGCCCCAGCATTTT. Its protein is CASTSGVYSNQPQHF.

This clone was seen more than once but under ten times. Other DNA variants within this sample encode the same CDR3. V gene TRBV5-6 combines with J gene TRBJ1-5; no definite D call. Germline CDR1 is SGHDT and CDR2 is YYEEEE. V was cut by 0 bases and J by 2 bases, with 3 bases left in between. This CDR3 has 13 residues. CDR3 amino acids: CASSLAGNQPQHF. CDR3 nucleotide sequence: TGTGCCAGCAGCTTGGCGGGCAATCAGCCCCAGCATTTT.

The rearrangement joins TRBV18 to TRBJ2-6, with 8 bases identical to TRBD1. The V segment lost 4 bases and the J segment 1 base; nucleotides outside the gene matches: 6. The CDR3 is 17 amino acids. Germline CDR1 is KGHSH and CDR2 is LQKENI. CDR3 protein: CASSRGQGPSGANVLTF. The CDR3 nucleotides are TGTGCCAGCTCACGCGGACAGGGACCTTCTGGGGCCAACGTCCTGACTTTC.

This chain connects TRBV19 to TRBJ1-5; a weak D match, TRBD1 (6 bases). Germline CDR1 and CDR2: LNHDA and SQIVND (reference sequence). The CDR3 covers 16 residues. Trimming took off 1 base at V and 3 bases at J, with 13 bases between the two ends. The DNA of the CDR3 is TGTGCCAGTAGTATAGGAGTTCCAGGGGTCAATCAGCCCCAGCATTTT. Encoded protein: CASSIGVPGVNQPQHF. The full variable domain, in which reference TRBV19 and TRBJ1-5 provide the parts outside the CDR3, is DGGITQSPKYLFRKEGQNVTLSCEQNLNHDAMYWYRQDPGQGLRLIYYSQIVNDFQKGDIAEGYSVSREKKESFPLTVTSAQKNPTAFYLCASSIGVPGVNQPQHFGDGTRLSIL.

V usage is TRBV9 and J usage is TRBJ1-5; a possible D gene is TRBD1 (6 bases). V was trimmed by 2 bases and J by 3 bases, leaving 15 bases between them. The germline CDR1 and CDR2 sequences are SGDLS and YYNGEE. There are 16 residues in the CDR3. CDR3 coding DNA: TGTGCCAGCAGCGTGGGGGCGCCGGGGAACAATCAGCCCCAGCATTTT. It encodes CASSVGAPGNNQPQHF.

The chain links TRBV7-2 to TRBJ2-7; D is unresolved. The CDR3 runs to 13 residues. Germline CDR1 SGHTA, CDR2 FQGNSA. The V gene lost 0 bases and the J gene lost 3 bases, with 6 bases spanning the gap. CDR3 nucleotides: TGTGCCAGCAGCTTAGCGCGAGACTACGAGCAGTACTTC. The encoded protein is CASSLARDYEQYF.

The chain links TRBV5-1 to TRBJ1-3; 7 nucleotides match TRBD1. Germline V gives CDR1 SGHRS, CDR2 YFSETQ. The CDR3 covers 16 residues. J gave up 0 bases and V 0 bases, and 3 bases lay outside the gene matches. The CDR3 DNA reads as TGCGCCAGCAGCTTGGGGACAGGCAACTCTGGAAACACCATATATTTT. Translation: CASSLGTGNSGNTIYF.

J is TRBJ2-3 and V is TRBV18; possible D gene TRBD1, 6 bases. CDR1 is KGHSH, CDR2 LQKENI, per germline. Trimming removed 2 bases at V and 6 bases at J, with 15 bases between. The CDR3 totals 15 residues. The CDR3, as DNA: TGTGCCAGCTCACCAAACCGGAAGGGGGAGGATACGCAGTATTTT. Translation gives CASSPNRKGEDTQYF.

The chain couples TRBV5-6 to TRBJ1-1; D is uncertain. Germline V CDR1 and CDR2: SGHDT, YYEEEE. V lost 1 base, J lost 3 bases, and 13 bases lay in between. The length of the CDR3 is 15 residues. For the CDR3, the DNA is TGTGCCAGCAGCTTGCCTGAGAGGGTAGACACTGAAGCTTTCTTT. Amino acid sequence: CASSLPERVDTEAFF.

The chain couples TRBV7-2 to TRBJ1-1; D possibly corresponds to TRBD1 (5 bases). CDR1 SGHTA and CDR2 FQGNSA come from the germline V gene. The CDR3 is 17 residues long. Trimming removed 7 bases from V and 4 bases from J, with 25 bases in between. CDR3 DNA: TGTGCCAGCACACCCCCATACTTCGGGGGTGGGCGCACTGAAGCTTTCTTT. Amino acid sequence: CASTPPYFGGGRTEAFF.

The CDR3 loop is CATSRGGTAYNEKLFF. The CDR3 DNA sequence: TGTGCCACCAGCAGAGGCGGGACCGCCTACAATGAAAAACTGTTTTTT. The gene calls are TRBV15 and TRBJ1-4, with D tentatively TRBD1 (5 bases). Germline V gives CDR1 LNHNV, CDR2 YYDKDF (reference sequence). With 1 base removed from V and 5 bases from J, the gap between germline ends came to 14 bases. This CDR3 has 16 amino acids.

This chain joins TRBV18 and TRBJ2-5, with D possibly matching TRBD1 (5 bases). The V end was cut by 6 bases, the J end by 5 bases, with 16 bases between. The CDR3 length is 14 residues. Germline loops: CDR1 KGHSH, CDR2 LQKENI. The chain's CDR3 is CASSTGHAAETQYF. The CDR3 DNA follows: TGTGCCAGCTCGACCGGACATGCGGCGGAGACCCAGTACTTC.

The chain has TRBV7-2 and TRBJ2-2, with D tentatively TRBD2 (7 bases). Trimming cost V 5 bases and J 1 base, with 14 bases left between them. This CDR3 contains 16 residues. Germline V CDR1 and CDR2: SGHTA, FQGNSA. The CDR3 DNA sequence: TGTGCCAGCAGCCCACGGGGGGCGTTGAACACCGGGGAGCTGTTTTTT. This sequence encodes CASSPRGALNTGELFF.

This chain uses TRBV2 with TRBJ2-5; D unresolved. Germline lookup yields CDR1 SNHLY and CDR2 FYNNEI. The CDR3 is made up of 12 amino acids. Trimming cost V 4 bases and J 2 bases, with 5 bases left between them. Here the CDR3 DNA reads TGTGCCAGCAGTGGACATCAAGAGACCCAGTACTTC. As protein: CASSGHQETQYF.

This clone was recorded only once. V and J are TRBV6-5 and TRBJ1-1; D ambiguous. The germline CDR1 and CDR2 sequences are MNHEY and SVGAGI. With 4 bases removed from V and 1 base from J, the gap between germline ends came to 10 bases. The CDR3 loop spans 14 amino acids. The DNA for the CDR3 is TGTGCCAGCAGTTCAACGAACACGAACACTGAAGCTTTCTTT. Translating gives CASSSTNTNTEAFF.

V gene TRBV7-9 combines with J gene TRBJ1-1; no clear D gene. V was shortened by 1 base and J by 8 bases, with 8 bases between the two germline ends. The CDR3 extends over 12 amino acids. Germline CDR1 reads SEHNR; CDR2 reads FQNEAQ (reference sequence). The CDR3 DNA sequence: TGTGCCAGCAGCTTAGATCCCTCCGAAGCTTTCTTT. Translation gives CASSLDPSEAFF. Full variable domain (outside the CDR3, taken from reference TRBV7-9 and TRBJ1-1): DTGVSQNPRHKITKRGQNVTFRCDPISEHNRLYWYRQTLGQGPEFLTYFQNEAQLEKSRLLSDRFSAERPKGSFSTLEIQRTEQGDSAMYLCASSLDPSEAFFGQGTRLTVV.